The 27 T cell receptor beta chains listed next were all sequenced from one sample in a study of cytomegalovirus exposure and HLA in healthy donors. The PCR was carried out with 60 Vbeta primers and 13 Jbeta primers. Assay used: immunoSEQ multiplex PCR; TCRdb lists only in-frame clones, some missing. The sample contains roughly 190,000 clones, roughly 80% of which appear only once. The sample taken for sequencing was PBMCs. The receptors here all came from a man in his forties in good health and CMV-seropositive.

This clone was recorded only once. V gene TRBV7-2 combines with J gene TRBJ2-5; 13 bases line up with TRBD2. V shed 6 bases and J 3 bases; nucleotides not matched to a gene: 7. CDR3 length: 16 amino acids. The germline V gene encodes CDR1 SGHTA and CDR2 FQGNSA. Written as DNA, the CDR3 is TGTGCCAGCAGTCCCCAACTAGCGGGGGGGAAAGAGACCCAGTACTTC. Its translation is CASSPQLAGGKETQYF.

The chain uses TRBV5-6 and TRBJ2-7; a possible D gene is TRBD2 (6 bases). CDR1 is SGHDT and CDR2 is YYEEEE in the germline V gene. V was cut by 0 bases and J by 2 bases, with 15 bases left in between. The CDR3 consists of 16 residues. The DNA of the CDR3 is TGTGCCAGCAGCTTGGAAAGGGAACGGGGGACCTACGAGCAGTACTTC. Its protein product is CASSLERERGTYEQYF.

The chain carries TRBV2 and TRBJ2-1; D not resolved. With 9 bases removed from V and 1 base from J, the gap between germline ends came to 10 bases. The CDR3 extends over 13 amino acids. Germline loops: CDR1 SNHLY, CDR2 FYNNEI. CDR3 sequence: CASLPESYNEQFF. The CDR3 DNA sequence: TGTGCCAGTCTCCCCGAGTCCTACAATGAGCAGTTCTTC.

The genes are TRBV19 and TRBJ1-1; the D is unclear. CDR1 LNHDA and CDR2 SQIVND come from the germline V gene (reference sequence). V was pared by 3 bases and J by 5 bases, with 4 bases between. The CDR3 sequence is 11 residues long. CDR3 in DNA: TGTGCCAGTAGTATGTATACTGAAGCTTTCTTT. Protein: CASSMYTEAFF.

This clone was seen a few times. The rearrangement links TRBV7-2 to TRBJ1-6; TRBD1 is a possible D gene (5 bases). Trimming took 5 bases from V and 9 from J, leaving 11 bases between them. This CDR3 is built from 13 residues. CDR1 and CDR2 (germline): SGHTA, FQGNSA. The chain's CDR3 is CASSTRQFSPLHF. The CDR3 DNA reads TGTGCCAGCAGCACACGACAGTTTTCACCCCTCCACTTT.

The V call is TRBV6-5, the J call TRBJ2-7; weak D call: TRBD1 (5 bases). Germline lookup yields CDR1 MNHEY and CDR2 SVGAGI. Trimming pared 8 bases from V and 2 bases from J, leaving 10 bases between. The CDR3 contains 12 residues. CDR3 protein: CASGAGPYEQYF. The CDR3 DNA sequence: TGTGCCAGCGGGGCAGGGCCCTACGAGCAGTACTTC.

The table lists this clone with a count of one. The chain has TRBV5-1 and TRBJ2-5, with TRBD1 identical over 9 bases. V shed 0 bases, J shed 2 bases, and the junction held 5 bases outside the gene matches. The germline gives CDR1 SGHRS, CDR2 YFSETQ. This CDR3 region has 16 residues. CDR3 residues: CASSLADRGSQETQYF. CDR3 DNA: TGCGCCAGCAGCTTGGCAGACAGGGGGTCGCAAGAGACCCAGTACTTC.

This clone was recorded a few times. The chain is built from TRBV19 and TRBJ1-4; 9 nucleotides agree with TRBD1. Germline V lookup: CDR1 LNHDA, CDR2 SQIVND (reference sequence). The CDR3 runs 18 residues. V dropped 10 bases and J dropped 0; count of bases not matched to a gene: 15. As DNA, the CDR3 is TGTGCCACTACTCCTCCGGGACAGGGATGGGCAACTAATGAAAAACTGTTTTTT. This translates into CATTPPGQGWATNEKLFF.

The V gene is TRBV7-3, the J gene TRBJ2-5; maybe TRBD2 (6 bases). Germline values: CDR1 SGHTA, CDR2 FQGTGA. Trimming took off 6 bases at V and 4 bases at J, with 15 bases between the two ends. This CDR3 spans 14 amino acids. In DNA, the CDR3 is TGTGCCAGCAGTTTCCAGGGAGGCGTAGAGACCCAGTACTTC. Its translation is CASSFQGGVETQYF.

The chain is built from TRBV5-6 and TRBJ2-5; D is possibly TRBD1 (6 bases). The J call may be wrong; the DNA end is better matched by TRBJ2-7. CDR1 SGHDT and CDR2 YYEEEE come from the germline V gene. This CDR3 comprises 15 residues. The CDR3 spells CASSLLADSTYEQYF. Written as DNA, the CDR3 is TGTGCCAGCAGCTTGTTGGCGGACAGCACCTACGAGCAGTACTTC.

V gene TRBV5-4 combines with J gene TRBJ2-5; D call uncertain. Trimming left V 1 base short and J 3 bases short, with 4 bases between. Per the germline V gene, CDR1 is SGHNT and CDR2 is YYREEE (reference sequence). The CDR3 length is 12 residues. The CDR3 region is CASSLPKETQYF. The DNA of the CDR3 is TGTGCCAGCAGCTTGCCCAAAGAGACCCAGTACTTC.

This chain links TRBV27 with TRBJ1-6, with 8 nucleotides matching TRBD1. V was clipped by 8 bases and J by 10 bases; unmatched bases: 10. The CDR3 spans 14 residues. The germline gives CDR1 MNHEY, CDR2 SMNVEV (reference sequence). Here the CDR3 reads CASSDRAGGSPLHF. The CDR3 DNA is TGTGCCAGCTCGGACAGGGCAGGAGGGTCACCCCTCCACTTT.

The chain uses TRBV12-5 and TRBJ2-2; D is perhaps TRBD1 (5 bases). The CDR3 is 14 residues long. The V and J ends lost 6 bases and 4 bases respectively, with 12 bases between them. The germline V gene encodes CDR1 LGHNT and CDR2 FRNRAP. CDR3 residues: CASGLGDSTGELFF. The CDR3, as DNA: TGTGCTAGTGGCCTCGGAGACAGCACCGGGGAGCTGTTTTTT.

This chain joins TRBV7-8 and TRBJ1-1, with a weak D call TRBD1 (6 bases). The germline gives CDR1 SGHVS, CDR2 FQNEAQ. The CDR3 extends over 15 amino acids. Trimming stripped 5 bases from V and 7 bases from J, with 20 bases between. DNA of the CDR3: TGTGCCAGCAGCCCCTTCCAGGGGCCCGCGATTGAAGCTTTCTTT. It translates to CASSPFQGPAIEAFF. Complete variable domain (other parts from reference TRBV7-8 and TRBJ1-1): GAGVSQSPRYKVAKRGQDVALRCDPISGHVSLFWYQQALGQGPEFLTYFQNEAQLDKSGLPSDRFFAERPEGSVSTLKIQRTQQEDSAVYLCASSPFQGPAIEAFFGQGTRLTVV.

To note about this clone: One junction end disagrees with the germline gene, perhaps due to a read error. The genes are TRBV7-7 and TRBJ2-7, with D tentatively TRBD2 (7 bases). Germline CDR1 reads SSHAT; CDR2 reads FNYEAQ (reference sequence). The CDR3 is 14 residues long. CDR3 residues: CASSQGGVAYEQYF. The CDR3, as DNA: TGTGCTAGCAGCCAAGGGGGGGTTGCCTACGAGCAGTACTTC.

The chain links TRBV4-3 to TRBJ1-2; TRBD1 matches 7 bases. Germline lookup yields CDR1 LGHNA and CDR2 YSLEER. The length of the CDR3 is 14 residues. The J segment lost 5 bases and the V segment lost 1 base, leaving 4 bases of the junction unmatched. The CDR3 sequence: CASSQVGTDYGYTF. The DNA for the CDR3 is TGCGCCAGCAGCCAAGTAGGGACAGATTATGGCTACACCTTC.

With respect to this clone: In the same sample, other DNA sequences code for this CDR3. The rearrangement joins TRBV29-1 to TRBJ2-3, with D maybe TRBD2 (5 bases). Germline V gives CDR1 SQVTM, CDR2 ANQGSEA. Trimming removed 2 bases from V and 3 bases from J, with 6 bases in between. This CDR3 is 12 amino acids long. The CDR3 is CSVERGTDTQYF. The CDR3 coding sequence is TGCAGCGTTGAACGGGGAACAGATACGCAGTATTTT.

The V call is TRBV6-5, the J call TRBJ1-2; 12 positions match TRBD1. CDR1 and CDR2 from the germline V gene are MNHEY and SVGAGI. With V trimmed by 6 bases and J by 5 bases, 4 bases remained unmatched. There are 14 residues in the CDR3. This CDR3 reads CASRGQGASYGYTF. The CDR3 DNA reads as TGTGCCAGCAGGGGACAGGGGGCTTCGTATGGCTACACCTTC.

Here the CDR3 DNA reads TGCGCCAGCAGCTTGGTAGGGAGCTCCTACGAGCAGTACTTC. It codes for CASSLVGSSYEQYF. The chain links TRBV5-1 to TRBJ2-7; the D gene is possibly TRBD2 (5 bases). CDR3 size: 14 residues. V shed 0 bases and J shed 0 bases, with 7 bases lying between them. The germline gives CDR1 SGHRS, CDR2 YFSETQ.

This chain joins TRBV5-6 and TRBJ2-4; a weak D match, TRBD2 (6 bases). The CDR3 is 17 residues long. Germline V gene data show CDR1 as SGHDT and CDR2 as YYEEEE. The germline V and J ends were trimmed by 0 bases and 1 base, with 14 bases remaining between them. The chain's CDR3 is CASSLDRGGRAKNIQYF. CDR3 DNA sequence: TGTGCCAGCAGCTTGGATAGGGGAGGTCGGGCCAAAAACATTCAGTACTTC.

V usage is TRBV7-6 and J usage is TRBJ2-3; 9 bases line up with TRBD2. The CDR3 has 16 amino acids. Germline trimming cut 1 base from V and 0 bases from J; bases unmatched to any gene: 2. Germline CDR1 is SGHVS and CDR2 is FNYEAQ. This chain's CDR3 is CASSLGAGGSTDTQYF. In nucleotides, the CDR3 is TGTGCCAGCAGCTTAGGGGCGGGGGGGAGCACAGATACGCAGTATTTT.

This clone was observed a single time. V usage is TRBV30 and J usage is TRBJ1-2; D possibly corresponds to TRBD1 (5 bases). CDR1 is GTSNPN, CDR2 SVGIG, per germline (reference sequence). CDR3 length: 14 residues. V shed 8 bases and J shed 4 bases, with 20 bases lying between them. CDR3 loop: CAKDAGTEAYGYTF. The CDR3 DNA reads TGTGCCAAAGATGCCGGGACTGAAGCCTATGGCTACACCTTC.

The rearrangement joins TRBV7-9 to TRBJ2-7, with TRBD1 matching over 9 bases. Germline CDR1 SEHNR, CDR2 FQNEAQ (reference sequence). Losses at the gene ends were 5 bases for V and 5 bases for J; bases not matched to a gene: 10. The CDR3 length is 15 residues. CDR3 sequence: CASSQLGQGAHEQYF. CDR3 sequence (DNA): TGTGCCAGCAGCCAATTGGGACAGGGTGCGCACGAGCAGTACTTC.

This rearrangement joins TRBV5-1 to TRBJ2-5; maybe TRBD2 (6 bases). V was pared by 3 bases and J by 2 bases, with 11 bases between. Germline-derived CDR1 and CDR2 are SGHRS and YFSETQ. CDR3 length equals 14 residues. The CDR3, as DNA: TGCGCCAGCAGCTGGGGACTGTATCAAGAGACCCAGTACTTC. Encoded protein: CASSWGLYQETQYF.

This clone was seen a single time. The chain has TRBV4-3 and TRBJ2-5; 9 bases match TRBD2. The CDR3 is made up of 15 amino acids. From germline, CDR1 is LGHNA and CDR2 YSLEER. Trimming at V came to 1 base and at J to 2 bases, leaving 2 bases not matched to a gene. The CDR3 sequence is CASSQGTSVQETQYF. CDR3 DNA: TGCGCCAGCAGCCAAGGGACTAGCGTACAAGAGACCCAGTACTTC.

For this clone: This sample includes further DNA sequences coding for the same CDR3. The chain recombines TRBV5-4 with TRBJ2-1, with 15 bases fitting TRBD2. Per germline, CDR1 SGHNT and CDR2 YYREEE (reference sequence). This CDR3 has 15 residues. With V trimmed by 3 bases and J by 7 bases, 2 bases remained unmatched. The DNA of the CDR3 is TGTGCCAGCAGCTCCGGGACTAGCGGGGGGAATGAGCAGTTCTTC. Encoded protein: CASSSGTSGGNEQFF.

The chain carries TRBV25-1 and TRBJ2-7; maybe TRBD2 (6 bases). This CDR3 region has 13 residues. From germline, CDR1 is MGHDK and CDR2 SYGVNS. The V gene lost 7 bases and the J gene lost 3 bases, with 13 bases spanning the gap. CDR3 nucleotides: TGTGCCAGCACCCGGGGGTTCGGCTACGAGCAGTACTTC. Protein: CASTRGFGYEQYF.